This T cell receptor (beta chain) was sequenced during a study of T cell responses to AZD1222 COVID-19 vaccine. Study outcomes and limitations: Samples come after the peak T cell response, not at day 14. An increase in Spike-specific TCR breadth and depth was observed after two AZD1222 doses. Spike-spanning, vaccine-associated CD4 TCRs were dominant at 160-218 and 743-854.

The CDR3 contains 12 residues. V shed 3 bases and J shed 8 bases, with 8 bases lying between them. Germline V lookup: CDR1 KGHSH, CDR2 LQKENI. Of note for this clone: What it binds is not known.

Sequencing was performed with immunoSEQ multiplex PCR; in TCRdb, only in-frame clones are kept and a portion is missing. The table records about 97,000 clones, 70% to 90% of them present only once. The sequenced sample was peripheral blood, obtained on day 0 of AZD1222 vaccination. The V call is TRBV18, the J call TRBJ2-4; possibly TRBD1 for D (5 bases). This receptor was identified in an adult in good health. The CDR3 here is CASSPQGDIQYF. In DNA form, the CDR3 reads TGTGCCAGCTCACCTCAGGGTGACATTCAGTACTTC.